A selection of T cell receptor beta chains follows, all from one sample in a study of response to subunit inactivated influenza vaccine. MiXCR, applied by TCRdb to the RT-PCR reads, yields one record per CDR3 protein. The sample consists of 650,000 to 800,000 distinct CDR3 sequences, about 15% of them appearing once. This specimen consisted of PBMCs from blood, obtained around 15 days before vaccination. The receptor set was obtained from a man aged 50 to 59 who received an inactivated influenza vaccine. Each CDR3 is given with its conserved first and last residue. The D gene is left open where the match is weak. Only some rows state a clone size, as once, few, many or a class for expanded clones.

NA	TRBJ1-6	few	TRBV3-1	TGTGCCAGCAGCCAATACCAGGATAATTCACCCCTCCACTTT	CASSQYQDNSPLHF
NA	TRBJ1-1	NA	TRBV4-3	TGCGCCAGCAGCCAGGCCCTGGGGGGGGTGACTGAAGCTTTCTTT	CASSQALGGVTEAFF
TRBD1	TRBJ1-1	NA	TRBV5-1	TGCGCCAGCAGCGTTGGGGACAGCAACACTGAAGCTTTCTTT	CASSVGDSNTEAFF
NA	TRBJ2-7	few	TRBV20-1	TGCAGTGCTAATCCTCAAGGGGGGTACTACGAGCAGTACTTC	CSANPQGGYYEQYF
NA	TRBJ2-7	many	TRBV5-1	TGCGCCAGCAGCTTGGACAGGGCTGTCGACGAGCAGTACTTC	CASSLDRAVDEQYF
NA	TRBJ1-5	few	TRBV29-1	TGCAGCGTTGAACAAGCCCCCACCGACAGGAATAGCAATCAGCCCCAGCATTTT	CSVEQAPTDRNSNQPQHF
NA	TRBJ2-1	many	TRBV24-1	TGTGCCACCAGTGAGGCTTATGGGGAGCGCGGGACCCCCTGGAATGAGCAGTTCTTC	CATSEAYGERGTPWNEQFF
NA	TRBJ2-1	few	TRBV28	TGTGCCAGCAGTTTCGCAGGGTTCAATGAGCAGTTCTTC	CASSFAGFNEQFF
TRBD1	TRBJ2-7	few	TRBV25-1	TGTGCCAGCAGTGACTCGGGACAGCTCTACGAGCAGTACTTC	CASSDSGQLYEQYF
NA	TRBJ2-7	few	TRBV5-5	TGTGCCAGCAGCCCAGGGGAGACGGTGACCTTCTACGAGCAGTACTTC	CASSPGETVTFYEQYF
NA	TRBJ2-3	NA	TRBV18	TGTGCCAGCCAAAGCACAGATACGCAGTATTTT	CASQSTDTQYF
NA	TRBJ1-5	many	TRBV19	TGTGCCAGTAGTATTGGTAGGGAGTTCAATCAGCCCCAGCATTTT	CASSIGREFNQPQHF
NA	TRBJ1-2	NA	TRBV27	TGTGCCAGCAGTCCCTCCGGGACTTTCGGCTACACCTTC	CASSPSGTFGYTF
TRBD1	TRBJ1-4	many	TRBV11-2	TGTGCCAGCAGCTTAGCACAGGGGGCTTTTGAAAAACTGTTTTTT	CASSLAQGAFEKLFF
TRBD1	TRBJ2-6	NA	TRBV7-6	TGTGCCAGCAGCTCCATTAGGGGTACCTCCGGGACAGTGATCTTCTCTGGGGCCAACGTCCTGACTTTC	CASSSIRGTSGTVIFSGANVLTF
NA	TRBJ2-1	few	TRBV28	TGTGCCAGCAGTCTGACAGAACACAATGAGCAGTTCTTC	CASSLTEHNEQFF
TRBD2	TRBJ2-1	NA	TRBV12-3/TRBV12-4	TGTGCCAGCACCGCTGGGACTAGCGGGTCCTACAATGAGCAGTTCTTC	CASTAGTSGSYNEQFF
NA	TRBJ2-7	few	TRBV30	TGTGCCTGGAACATGGGACATTTAGGATCCGAGCAGTACTTC	CAWNMGHLGSEQYF
NA	TRBJ1-5	NA	TRBV10-3	TGTGCCATCAGTCCCACTAAGGGGGTTAGCAATCAGCCCCAGCATTTT	CAISPTKGVSNQPQHF
TRBD2	TRBJ2-7	NA	TRBV12-3/TRBV12-4	TGTGCCAGCGGGACAACCGGGACTAGCGTGTACGAGCAGTACTTC	CASGTTGTSVYEQYF
NA	TRBJ2-7	few	TRBV2	TGTGCCAGCGGGGGGCCGCCCTACGAGCAGTACTTC	CASGGPPYEQYF
NA	TRBJ2-7	few	TRBV5-1	TGCGCCAGCAGCTTGGCCGTCGGAAACTACGAGCAGTACTTC	CASSLAVGNYEQYF
TRBD1	TRBJ1-2	few	TRBV6-1	TGTGCCAGCAGTGACCTCTCGACAGGGCGGAGTGGCTACACCTTC	CASSDLSTGRSGYTF
NA	TRBJ2-7	few	TRBV15	TGTGCCACCAGCAGGGGAGACTACGAGCAGTACTTC	CATSRGDYEQYF
NA	TRBJ2-7	NA	TRBV5-6	TGTGCCAGCAGCTTGGGGTTAGGACTCGAGCAGTACTTC	CASSLGLGLEQYF
NA	TRBJ2-7	NA	TRBV7-6	TGTGCCAGCAGCTCAAGTCCGGGCTCTAGCTCCTACGAGCAGTACTTC	CASSSSPGSSSYEQYF
TRBD2	TRBJ2-5	few	TRBV6-1	TGTGCCACCTCCGCCCGGGGGGATGGGGAGACCCAGTACTTC	CATSARGDGETQYF
TRBD2	TRBJ2-4	few	TRBV20-1	TGCAGTGCTAGAGACACCGGGACTAGCGGGGTGCTAGCCAAAAACATTCAGTACTTC	CSARDTGTSGVLAKNIQYF
NA	TRBJ2-4	NA	TRBV5-1	TGCGCCAGCAGCCCCACAACAGGGTCGGGTAACATTCAGTACTTC	CASSPTTGSGNIQYF
NA	TRBJ2-7	NA	TRBV7-2	TGTGCCAGCAGCCCGGTTTGGGGGACCTACGAGCAGTACTTC	CASSPVWGTYEQYF
NA	TRBJ1-5	few	TRBV5-5	TGTGCCAGCAGCTCGTCTTGGGCTAGCAATCAGCCCCAGCATTTT	CASSSSWASNQPQHF
TRBD1	TRBJ2-2	NA	TRBV12-3/TRBV12-4	TGTGCCAGCAGAAGACGGAGGGACAGGGTCGCCGGGGAGCTGTTTTTT	CASRRRRDRVAGELFF
TRBD1	TRBJ1-6	few	TRBV7-6	TGTGCCAGCAGGTTTACAGGGGCTTATAATTCACCCCTCCACTTT	CASRFTGAYNSPLHF
TRBD1	TRBJ2-7	NA	TRBV10-3	TGTGCCACGGGGACAGCCAGCTCCTACGAGCAGTACTTC	CATGTASSYEQYF
NA	TRBJ1-5	NA	TRBV4-2	TGTGCCAGCAGCCAATCAGGCAGGTCAAATCAGCCCCAGCATTTT	CASSQSGRSNQPQHF
TRBD2	TRBJ2-3	NA	TRBV5-1	TGCGCCAGCATGAGCGGGGGGGCCCCAGATACGCAGTATTTT	CASMSGGAPDTQYF